Listed here is a single TCR beta chain. Its antigen is not known. The V end lost 3 bases, the J end lost 1 base, and 9 bases lay between the germline ends. This CDR3 is built from 14 residues. Germline CDR1 reads SGHAT; CDR2 reads FQDESV (reference sequence). This specimen comes from a study of tumor-infiltrating lymphocytes in primary liver carcinoma. Whole-study results and caveats: Samples, which were bulk and unsorted, did not allow CD4+ and CD8+ repertoires to be compared. Relative to blood, tumors carried a significantly larger fraction of the repertoire in their top 250 clones (p = 0.039).

A constant-region primer primed TCR beta cDNA synthesis from 500 to 550 ng of total RNA. Each TCR beta library was derived from three nested multiplex PCR rounds that employed slightly modified ARM-PCR. The first two PCR rounds used TRBV1-TRBV30 primers with a Cbeta primer, 9 to 10 cycles each. TCRdb independently ran MiXCR on the multiplex PCR reads; one entry per CDR3 protein. Found here are 330,000 or so distinct CDR3 sequences, less than 70% of them singletons; the top ten hold 5% to 6.5%. Both blood RNA, taken from unsorted whole blood, and germline DNA were extracted. Treatment-naive at the time, the patients had chronic HBV infection. Around 4 milliliters of peripheral blood were drawn presurgically.

The rearrangement joins TRBV11-1 to TRBJ1-1; D might be TRBD1 (5 bases). The source of this sequence is a man in his forties with primary liver carcinoma and hepatitis B virus infection. The specimen was peripheral blood. The CDR3 region has the DNA TGTGCCAGCAGCTTTTGCAGGGAGAACACTGAAGCTTTCTTT. Protein sequence: CASSFCRENTEAFF.